This T cell receptor (beta chain) was captured in a study of blood T cells in healthy people across ages. Whole-study findings and limits: Estimates of diversity drawn from one million T cells were considered underestimates.

Germline lookup yields CDR1 DFQATT and CDR2 SNEGSKA (reference sequence). V was clipped by 0 bases and J by 7 bases; unmatched bases: 10. This CDR3 has 18 residues. A sample-barcoded 5' primer and a J-beta primer mix were used in a second PCR of about 6 to 11 cycles. TCRdb ran MiXCR on the 5' RACE reads and lists one entry per CDR3 protein. This table has hundreds of thousands of distinct CDR3 sequences, over 45% appearing once. To note about this clonotype: What it binds is not known.

This chain uses TRBV20-1 with TRBJ2-6, with 12 positions matching TRBD2. The clonotype originates from a man aged 30 to 39 in good health. Sequenced input: blood. The CDR3 sequence is CSARDLSSGGASANVLTF. DNA of the CDR3: TGCAGTGCTAGAGATCTTTCTAGCGGGGGGGCCTCCGCCAACGTCCTGACTTTC.